The 8 T cell receptor beta chains presented below share a single source sample, sequenced in a study of blood T cell repertoires in COVID-19. Measured with immunoSEQ multiplex PCR; TCRdb has only the in-frame clones, and not every one. The sample records 110,000 to 150,000 clones, roughly 88% being singletons. Sequenced material: peripheral blood. The receptors were sampled from a woman aged 50 to 60 with acute or convalescent COVID-19.

The J gene is TRBJ2-3, the V gene TRBV5-1; 10 bases fit TRBD1. V lost 5 bases and J lost 3; bases outside the gene matches: 6. Germline values: CDR1 SGHRS, CDR2 YFSETQ. The CDR3 has 15 amino acids. This CDR3 reads CASRPQGQGTDTQYF. Here the CDR3 DNA reads TGCGCCAGCAGGCCCCAGGGACAGGGGACAGATACGCAGTATTTT.

Only one count was recorded for this clone. The gene calls are TRBV6-5 and TRBJ1-2; TRBD1 aligns across 9 bases. The V gene end was trimmed by 0 bases and the J gene end by 5 bases; junction bases not matched to a gene: 4. CDR1 is MNHEY, CDR2 SVGAGI, per germline. The CDR3 length is 15 residues. CDR3 DNA: TGTGCCAGCAGTTACTCCGGGACAGGGAAATATGGCTACACCTTC. This translates into CASSYSGTGKYGYTF.

This rearrangement joins TRBV4-2 to TRBJ1-4; D possibly corresponds to TRBD1 (6 bases). The CDR3 length is 16 residues. Trimming took 1 base from V and 10 from J, leaving 19 bases between them. Per germline, CDR1 LGHNA and CDR2 YNFKEQ. CDR3 sequence: CASSQVGGAGEGKLFF. The CDR3 nucleotides are TGTGCCAGCAGCCAAGTCGGGGGGGCCGGGGAAGGAAAACTGTTTTTT.

The gene calls are TRBV10-3 and TRBJ1-1, with 7 bases that match TRBD1. The ends lost 6 bases at V and 2 bases at J; junction bases unmatched: 9. There are 15 residues in the CDR3. In germline, CDR1 is ENHRY, CDR2 SYGVKD. CDR3 protein: CAISPSGTVNTEAFF. The CDR3 nucleotides read TGTGCCATCAGCCCCTCCGGGACAGTTAACACTGAAGCTTTCTTT.

A single count supports this clone. CDR3: CSGGGGREAFF. The CDR3 coding sequence is TGCAGCGGGGGAGGGGGCCGCGAAGCTTTCTTT. This chain joins TRBV29-1 and TRBJ1-1; 7 bases fit TRBD1. The J segment lost 8 bases and the V segment lost 7 bases, leaving 7 bases of the junction unmatched. CDR1 SQVTM and CDR2 ANQGSEA come from the germline V gene. This CDR3 has 11 amino acids.

The chain has TRBV5-6 and TRBJ2-3; 9 nucleotides align to TRBD1. With V trimmed by 4 bases and J by 4 bases, 13 bases remained unmatched. Per the germline V gene, CDR1 is SGHDT and CDR2 is YYEEEE. This CDR3 contains 17 residues. CDR3 residues: CASSQGWGQGSPDTQYF. The DNA for the CDR3 is TGTGCCAGCAGCCAAGGGTGGGGACAGGGTTCCCCAGATACGCAGTATTTT.

The rearrangement uses TRBV15 and TRBJ2-3; D gene ambiguous. CDR1 LNHNV and CDR2 YYDKDF come from the germline V gene (reference sequence). The CDR3 spans 14 residues. V lost 5 bases to trimming and J lost 4 bases, with 13 bases between them. As DNA, the CDR3 is TGTGCCACCAGCGTTCATGGCCGCCCAGATACGCAGTATTTT. This encodes CATSVHGRPDTQYF.

The rearrangement joins TRBV9 to TRBJ2-7, with 7 bases identical to TRBD1. The CDR3 covers 15 residues. The junction had 9 bases not matched to a gene; V was cut back by 0 bases and J by 6 bases. Germline lookup yields CDR1 SGDLS and CDR2 YYNGEE. The CDR3 DNA is TGTGCCAGCAGCGTAGTAGGGGGCTTCGCGGCCGAGCAGTACTTC. Translated: CASSVVGGFAAEQYF.